Listed below are T cell receptor beta chains from one sample, sequenced in a study of blood T cell repertoires in COVID-19. The protocol was immunoSEQ multiplex PCR, while the TCRdb copy is restricted to in-frame clones and leaves out a portion. Of around 170,000 clones in the sample, about 82% are singletons; the top ten hold 5% to 8.5%. The sequenced material came from peripheral blood. Source of these receptors: a man in his 70s with active or convalescent COVID-19. Each CDR3 is given with its conserved first and last residue. The D gene is left open where the match is weak. The listing skips clone size in some rows; elsewhere it reads once, few, many or a size class.

v_call	clone_size	d_call	j_call	cdr3_aa	cdr3_nt
TRBV7-9	many	TRBD2	TRBJ2-1	CASSLSLAGAHNEQFF	TGTGCCAGCAGCTTAAGCCTAGCGGGGGCACACAATGAGCAGTTCTTC
TRBV12-3/TRBV12-4	once	TRBD1	TRBJ1-1	CASSRIGQVEAFF	TGTGCCAGCAGCCGAATCGGACAGGTTGAAGCTTTCTTT
TRBV4-1	once	.	TRBJ1-1	CASSLPRGSLGDTEAFF	TGCGCCAGCAGCCTCCCTCGGGGGTCGCTGGGAGACACTGAAGCTTTCTTT
TRBV7-9	.	TRBD1	TRBJ2-5	CASSYTTGAETQYF	TGTGCCAGCAGCTACACGACAGGGGCGGAGACCCAGTACTTC
TRBV10-3	.	TRBD2	TRBJ2-3	CAISERASGIGEDTQYF	TGTGCCATCAGTGAGAGGGCTAGCGGGATTGGGGAGGATACGCAGTATTTT
TRBV5-1	.	TRBD1	TRBJ2-7	CASSLGGTADYEQYF	TGCGCCAGCAGCTTGGGGGGGACAGCAGACTACGAGCAGTACTTC
TRBV7-3	.	TRBD1	TRBJ1-1	CASSSGQEATEAFF	TGTGCCAGCAGCTCCGGACAGGAAGCCACTGAAGCTTTCTTT
TRBV15	few	TRBD2	TRBJ2-7	CATSRYPSGGRF	TGTGCCACCAGCAGATATCCTAGCGGGGGACGATTC
TRBV6-5	few	TRBD1	TRBJ2-7	CASSNPQGARYEQYF	TGTGCCAGCAGTAACCCCCAGGGGGCGAGGTACGAGCAGTACTTC
TRBV12-2	once	.	TRBJ2-3	CASRLVTAGTAREDTQYF	TGTGCAAGTCGCTTAGTTACAGCGGGAACGGCACGGGAAGATACGCAGTATTTT
TRBV5-1	.	TRBD2	TRBJ2-2	CASSLVARGGLDTGELFF	TGCGCCAGCAGCTTGGTTGCCCGCGGGGGTCTGGACACCGGGGAGCTGTTTTTT
TRBV11-2	.	.	TRBJ2-3	CASSMGTGGGDTQYF	TGTGCCAGCAGCATGGGCACAGGGGGAGGGGATACGCAGTATTTT
TRBV7-9	.	.	TRBJ2-7	CASSLQDVSYEQYF	TGTGCCAGCAGCTTGCAGGATGTATCCTACGAGCAGTACTTC
TRBV6-5	.	TRBD1	TRBJ1-1	CASSTWGQGFEAFF	TGTGCCAGCAGTACTTGGGGACAGGGGTTTGAAGCTTTCTTT
TRBV18	.	.	TRBJ1-4	CASSPLEVPATNEKLFF	TGTGCCAGCTCACCACTGGAGGTCCCAGCAACTAATGAAAAACTGTTTTTT
TRBV7-2	few	.	TRBJ1-3	CASSPGGVQGNTIYF	TGTGCCAGCAGTCCTGGCGGCGTTCAGGGAAACACCATATATTTT
TRBV5-6	.	TRBD1	TRBJ2-7	CASSSGTGFDEQYF	TGTGCCAGCAGCTCGGGGACAGGGTTCGACGAGCAGTACTTC
TRBV18	.	TRBD2	TRBJ2-2	CASSSALLAVSANTGELFF	TGTGCCAGCTCTTCAGCCCTCCTAGCGGTCAGCGCGAACACCGGGGAGCTGTTTTTT
TRBV12-3/TRBV12-4	.	TRBD1	TRBJ1-5	CASSLPPGQGLHF	TGTGCCAGCAGTTTACCCCCGGGACAGGGGTTGCATTTT
TRBV30	.	.	TRBJ2-2	CAWSGGGTNTGELFF	TGTGCCTGGAGTGGCGGCGGGACCAACACCGGGGAGCTGTTTTTT
TRBV5-5	many	TRBD1	TRBJ2-1	CASSKRPGQGPHEQFF	TGTGCCAGCAGCAAAAGACCGGGACAGGGCCCCCATGAGCAGTTCTTC
TRBV3-1/TRBV3-2	.	.	TRBJ1-2	CASSLMTANYGYTF	TGTGCCAGCAGTTTAATGACTGCAAACTATGGCTACACCTTC
TRBV5-1	once	.	TRBJ1-4	CASSQEVLGAREKLFF	TGCGCCAGCAGCCAGGAGGTCCTGGGGGCGCGAGAAAAACTGTTTTTT
TRBV6-1	.	.	TRBJ2-2	CASSATYASIFAGELFF	TGTGCCAGCAGTGCCACTTACGCGTCAATTTTCGCCGGGGAGCTGTTTTTT
TRBV29-1	.	TRBD1	TRBJ1-5	CSVAEDRASNQPQHF	TGCAGCGTTGCGGAGGACAGGGCCTCAAATCAGCCCCAGCATTTT
TRBV18	.	.	TRBJ1-2	CASSQQGGYGYTF	TGTGCCAGCTCACAACAGGGTGGATATGGCTACACCTTC
TRBV27	few	TRBD1	TRBJ2-2	CASSRRQGSLTGELFF	TGTGCCAGCAGTCGCCGACAGGGGAGTTTGACCGGGGAGCTGTTTTTT
TRBV15	.	TRBD1	TRBJ1-6	CATSIGQDSPLHF	TGTGCCACCAGCATAGGACAGGATTCACCCCTCCACTTT